The 16 T cell receptor beta chains below were found in one sample sequenced in a study of early T cells in non-severe SARS-CoV-2 infection. TCRdb redid the calling of the 5' RACE reads with MiXCR, one entry per CDR3 protein. Of around 67,000 distinct CDR3 sequences listed, over 10% are singletons. The sequencing here drew on whole blood, taken at baseline. The receptors derive from an adult who was a healthcare worker with PCR-confirmed SARS-CoV-2 infection or an uninfected control (not recorded which).

This chain joins TRBV10-1 and TRBJ2-5, with 14 bases lining up with TRBD2. CDR1 WNHNN and CDR2 SYGVQD come from the germline V gene (reference sequence). V lost 0 bases, J lost 2 bases, and 11 bases stayed unmatched. This CDR3 region has 20 residues. This CDR3 reads CASSESTQTSGGASQETQYF. In nucleotides, the CDR3 is TGCGCCAGCAGTGAGTCGACTCAGACTAGCGGGGGGGCGTCTCAAGAGACCCAGTACTTC.

V gene TRBV29-1 combines with J gene TRBJ1-1, with 8 bases identical to TRBD1. CDR1 and CDR2 from the germline V gene are SQVTM and ANQGSEA. The length of the CDR3 is 12 residues. After removal of 4 bases from V and 6 bases from J, the junction contained 4 bases not matched to a gene. CDR3 sequence (DNA): TGCAGCGTTGGACAGGGGAGGGCTGAAGCTTTCTTT. Translating gives CSVGQGRAEAFF. The full variable domain, completed using reference TRBV29-1 and TRBJ1-1, is SAVISQKPSRDICQRGTSLTIQCQVDSQVTMMFWYRQQPGQSLTLIATANQGSEATYESGFVIDKFPISRPNLTFSTLTVSNMSPEDSSIYLCSVGQGRAEAFFGQGTRLTVV.

The CDR3 DNA reads as TGTGCCAGCAGCGTAGGCGGGGGGTACAATGAGCAGTTCTTC. It yields the protein CASSVGGGYNEQFF. This chain joins TRBV9 and TRBJ2-1; TRBD2 agrees at 8 bases. CDR1 and CDR2 (germline): SGDLS, YYNGEE. V gave up 0 bases and J gave up 4 bases; unmatched junction bases: 0. This CDR3 comprises 14 residues.

The rearrangement links TRBV7-3 to TRBJ2-3, with 10 bases that match TRBD2. V shed 5 bases and J 5 bases; nucleotides not matched to a gene: 16. Germline V gene data show CDR1 as SGHTA and CDR2 as FQGTGA. The CDR3 has 18 residues. The CDR3 DNA reads TGTGCCAGCAGCCCAAAGCCCCCATTAGCGGGGGGCCAAGATACGCAGTATTTT. This gives the protein CASSPKPPLAGGQDTQYF.

This clonotype has at least ten counts. The chain combines TRBV30 with TRBJ2-3, with TRBD2 identical over 10 bases. The CDR3 is 12 amino acids. With V trimmed by 7 bases and J by 6 bases, 4 bases remained unmatched. Germline V gene sequence: CDR1 GTSNPN, CDR2 SVGIG (reference sequence). The CDR3 loop reads CASAGGRDTQYF. CDR3 in DNA: TGTGCCTCAGCGGGGGGGCGGGATACGCAGTATTTT.

The table lists this clonotype with a few counts. The chain is built from TRBV7-7 and TRBJ1-1; tentatively, D is TRBD1 (6 bases). Germline V gene sequence: CDR1 SSHAT, CDR2 FNYEAQ (reference sequence). The germline V and J ends were trimmed by 5 bases and 1 base, with 14 bases remaining between them. The CDR3 totals 15 residues. The CDR3 DNA reads as TGTGCCAGCAGCAACTTCCCGGGACAGAACACTGAAGCTTTCTTT. Its translation is CASSNFPGQNTEAFF. Complete variable domain (other parts from reference TRBV7-7 and TRBJ1-1): GAGVSQSPRYKVTKRGQDVTLRCDPISSHATLYWYQQALGQGPEFLTYFNYEAQPDKSGLPSDRFSAERPEGSISTLTIQRTEQRDSAMYRCASSNFPGQNTEAFFGQGTRLTVV.

This clonotype was picked up a small number of times. The rearrangement joins TRBV30 to TRBJ2-7; 9 bases match TRBD1. Germline-derived CDR1 and CDR2 are GTSNPN and SVGIG (reference sequence). CDR3 length: 12 amino acids. Trimming cost V 0 bases and J 12 bases; bases outside gene matches: 6. DNA for the CDR3: TGTGCCTGGAGTGTACCACAGGGGGCTCCGTACTTC. Its protein is CAWSVPQGAPYF. Variable domain in full (rest from reference TRBV30 and TRBJ2-7): SQTIHQWPATLVQPVGSPLSLECTVEGTSNPNLYWYRQAAGRGLQLLFYSVGIGQISSEVPQNLSASRPQDRQFILSSKKLLLSDSGFYLCAWSVPQGAPYFGPGTRLTVT.

This clonotype was observed many times. The V call is TRBV5-1, the J call TRBJ2-1; TRBD2 might be the D (5 bases). The germline gives CDR1 SGHRS, CDR2 YFSETQ. Trimming took 3 bases from V and 0 from J, leaving 13 bases between them. This CDR3 is built from 16 residues. The CDR3 sequence: CASSWGLAGSYNEQFF. In nucleotides, the CDR3 is TGCGCCAGCAGCTGGGGTCTAGCTGGCTCCTACAATGAGCAGTTCTTC.

This clonotype showed up just a few times. CDR3 sequence reads: CASSLDRVGNTQYF. The CDR3 DNA is TGCGCCAGCAGCTTGGACCGGGTCGGCAACACGCAGTATTTT. This rearrangement joins TRBV5-1 to TRBJ2-3; D is unresolved. V was shortened by 0 bases and J by 9 bases, with 14 bases between the two germline ends. Germline V gene data show CDR1 as SGHRS and CDR2 as YFSETQ. CDR3 length: 14 amino acids.

This clonotype was seen a few times. The chain couples TRBV11-2 to TRBJ2-3; D is unresolved. The germline V gene encodes CDR1 SGHAT and CDR2 FQNNGV. V was trimmed by 3 bases and J by 6 bases, leaving 7 bases between them. This CDR3 region has 12 residues. The CDR3 is CASSLMPDTQYF. DNA for the CDR3: TGTGCCAGCAGCTTGATGCCCGATACGCAGTATTTT.

There are many counts of this clonotype. This sequence joins TRBV7-9 and TRBJ2-5; D not resolved. CDR3 length: 17 amino acids. The V gene's germline CDR1 is SEHNR and CDR2 FQNEAQ (reference sequence). The V end was cut by 3 bases, the J end by 1 base, with 18 bases between. The CDR3 is CASSLGRSQSPQETQYF. DNA for the CDR3: TGTGCCAGCAGCTTGGGTCGGAGCCAAAGCCCCCAAGAGACCCAGTACTTC.

This clonotype was counted at least ten times. This sequence joins TRBV27 and TRBJ1-6; 7 bases agree with TRBD1. This CDR3 contains 14 residues. CDR1 MNHEY and CDR2 SMNVEV come from the germline V gene (reference sequence). The ends lost 3 bases at V and 7 bases at J; junction bases unmatched: 3. The CDR3, as DNA: TGTGCCAGCAGTTTGAACAGGGGAAATTCACCCCTCCACTTT. Translating gives CASSLNRGNSPLHF.

This clonotype showed up many times. The chain couples TRBV18 to TRBJ2-2; no reliable D call. Germline CDR1 and CDR2: KGHSH and LQKENI. The CDR3 covers 14 residues. The V gene lost 2 bases and the J gene lost 0 bases, with 4 bases spanning the gap. The DNA for the CDR3 is TGTGCCAGCTCACCAGGGGCGAACACCGGGGAGCTGTTTTTT. It encodes CASSPGANTGELFF.

This clonotype showed up just a few times. The chain links TRBV29-1 to TRBJ2-3, with D uncertain. The CDR3 has 11 amino acids. Looked up from germline, CDR1 is SQVTM and CDR2 is ANQGSEA. V dropped 5 bases and J dropped 9 bases, with 12 bases sitting between them. The CDR3 is CSVRPSETQYF. The CDR3 coding sequence is TGCAGCGTTCGTCCTAGTGAAACGCAGTATTTT.

This clonotype showed up many times. The V gene is TRBV30, the J gene TRBJ2-5; D perhaps matches TRBD1 (6 bases). This CDR3 region has 15 residues. The V end lost 4 bases, the J end lost 5 bases, and 20 bases lay between the germline ends. Germline lookup yields CDR1 GTSNPN and CDR2 SVGIG (reference sequence). CDR3 region: CAWTLTGVGSETQYF. DNA for the CDR3: TGTGCCTGGACTCTGACAGGCGTCGGATCGGAGACCCAGTACTTC.

This clonotype was found a few times. The chain uses TRBV12-3 or TRBV12-4 and TRBJ1-2; 7 positions agree with TRBD1. CDR3 length: 16 residues. Trimming took 5 bases from V and 2 from J; bases not matched to a gene: 11. CDR3: CASSHRDSHPNYGYTF. Written as DNA, the CDR3 is TGTGCCAGCAGTCACCGGGACAGTCACCCAAACTATGGCTACACCTTC.